Sequencing of this T cell receptor beta chain was carried out in a study of blood T cell repertoires in COVID-19. Per the study methods: The assay estimated nucleated cells by amplifying reference gene primers. Generated by immunoSEQ multiplex PCR, the TCRdb table keeps only in-frame clones and is missing some. The DNA gave D and trimming, while V, J and clone size come from that table. The data contain about 29,000 clones, 84% of them singletons. This clone appeared a single time. V lost 4 bases and J lost 5, with 18 bases in between. The CDR3 runs 15 residues. The germline CDR1 and CDR2 sequences are GTSNPN and SVGIG (reference sequence).

The sequence was collected from an elderly man with active COVID-19. This chain uses TRBV30 with TRBJ2-1; a weak D match, TRBD1 (6 bases). Sequencing used peripheral blood. DNA of the CDR3: TGTGCCTGGAATCACCAGGGGTCGGGGCACAATGAGCAGTTCTTC. Translated, it gives CAWNHQGSGHNEQFF.